This T cell receptor (beta chain) derives from a study of identical twins. Study results and limitations: Surplus twin overlap in beta out-of-frame sequences was less pronounced. Zero-insertion results could be subject to partial confounding by invariant MAIT and iNKT cells.

Germline V gene sequence: CDR1 SGHVS, CDR2 FNYEAQ. V shed 1 base, J shed 2 bases, and the junction held 3 bases outside the gene matches. This CDR3 comprises 16 residues. TCRdb reprocessed the 5' RACE reads with MiXCR, giving one entry per CDR3 protein. The table has 450,000 to 600,000 distinct CDR3 sequences, 20% to 25% seen once. Worth noting for this clonotype: Its antigen remains unknown.

These data are also associated with another study on yellow fever vaccine responses in identical twins. That report notes: Twins' vaccine T cell responses were reported to seem partly convergent and partly personalized.

The rearrangement joins TRBV7-6 to TRBJ1-4, with 8 bases that match TRBD1. This clonotype was obtained from a woman aged 18-29 years in good health. Sequenced sample: CD4+ T cells sorted from blood. The CDR3 here is CASSLGWTGTNEKLFF. In DNA form, the CDR3 reads TGTGCCAGCAGCTTAGGGTGGACAGGGACTAATGAAAAACTGTTTTTT. The complete variable domain, with remaining parts taken from reference TRBV7-6 and TRBJ1-4, reads GAGVSQSPRYKVTKRGQDVALRCDPISGHVSLYWYRQALGQGPEFLTYFNYEAQQDKSGLPNDRFSAERPEGSISTLTIQRTEQRDSAMYRCASSLGWTGTNEKLFFGSGTQLSVL.